This record looks at one T cell receptor beta chain sequence and its context. Antigen: not known. Generated by immunoSEQ multiplex PCR, the TCRdb table keeps only in-frame clones and is missing some. The profile shows 100,000 to 150,000 clones, 93% of them singletons. The entry originates in a study of T cell responses to AZD1222 COVID-19 vaccine. Germline loops: CDR1 MGHRA, CDR2 YSYEKL. V gave up 1 base and J gave up 5 bases, with 17 bases separating them. CDR3 length: 17 amino acids. Whole-study results and caveats: Mapped onto spike, vaccine-associated CD4 TCRs spanned it and were dominant at 160-218 and 743-854.

The receptor comes from an adult in good health. The chain joins TRBV4-1 to TRBJ2-2; D is ambiguous. The starting material was peripheral blood, obtained on day 0 of AZD1222 vaccination. In nucleotides, the CDR3 is TGCGCCAGCAGCCAAGTGGGGTGGGCTAGAAGTACCGGGGAGCTGTTTTTT. Translating it yields CASSQVGWARSTGELFF.